This T cell receptor (beta chain) was retrieved from a study of identical twins. The ends were cut back, 2 bases at V and 5 bases at J, with 12 bases in the middle. The CDR3 contains 15 residues. Germline values: CDR1 SEHNR, CDR2 FQNEAQ (reference sequence). TCRdb independently ran MiXCR on the 5' RACE reads; one entry per CDR3 protein. The sample lists approximately 670,000 distinct CDR3 sequences, 5.5% to 7.5% occurring once. This clonotype was observed a few times. Sequenced input: naive T cells sorted from blood. The receptor's source is a man aged 18 to 35 in good health. The rearrangement joins TRBV7-9 to TRBJ1-4; perhaps TRBD1 as D (5 bases). The CDR3 nucleotides are TGTGCCAGCAGCTTAATTGGGACTGAGAATGAAAAACTGTTTTTT. Amino acid sequence: CASSLIGTENEKLFF. Filled out from reference TRBV7-9 and TRBJ1-4, the complete variable domain reads DTGVSQNPRHKITKRGQNVTFRCDPISEHNRLYWYRQTLGQGPEFLTYFQNEAQLEKSRLLSDRFSAERPKGSFSTLEIQRTEQGDSAMYLCASSLIGTENEKLFFGSGTQLSVL.